This T cell receptor beta chain was captured by sequencing in a study of blood T cell repertoires in COVID-19. Study background: Acute and convalescent COVID-19 samples came from the United States, Italy and Spain. PBMCs, B-cell-depleted T cells, or T cells were the source of the cDNA or gDNA that made up the material.

Original processing notes: Amplification of reference gene primers was used by the study to estimate nucleated cell counts. Profiling relied on immunoSEQ multiplex PCR, and the TCRdb table lists in-frame clones only, not all of them. That table is the source of V, J and clone size, and D and trimming were worked out from the DNA. Of a few hundred thousand clones in the sample, around 86% are singletons; the top ten hold about 1.7%. From germline, CDR1 is SGHRS and CDR2 YFSETQ. This CDR3 is built from 16 residues. The V segment lost 1 base and the J segment 10 bases; nucleotides outside the gene matches: 13.

The V gene is TRBV5-1, the J gene TRBJ2-1; 8 bases match TRBD2. The sequence derives from a woman between 45 and 60 years old with acute or convalescent COVID-19. Sequenced sample: peripheral blood. DNA for the CDR3: TGCGCCAGCAGCTTGACATCGGGAGGGCCGGTCAGGGAGCAGTTCTTC. Protein: CASSLTSGGPVREQFF.